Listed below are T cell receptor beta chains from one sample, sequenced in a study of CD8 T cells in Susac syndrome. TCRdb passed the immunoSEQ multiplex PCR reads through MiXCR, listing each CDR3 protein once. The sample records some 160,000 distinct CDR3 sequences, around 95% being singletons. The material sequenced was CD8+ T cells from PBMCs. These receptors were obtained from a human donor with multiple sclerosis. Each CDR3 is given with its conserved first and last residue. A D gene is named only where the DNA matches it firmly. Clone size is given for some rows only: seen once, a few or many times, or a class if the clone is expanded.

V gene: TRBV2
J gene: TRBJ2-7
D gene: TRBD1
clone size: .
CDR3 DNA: TGTGCCAGCAGTGAGGCAGGGGGCGGGTACGAGCAGTACTTC
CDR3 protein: CASSEAGGGYEQYF

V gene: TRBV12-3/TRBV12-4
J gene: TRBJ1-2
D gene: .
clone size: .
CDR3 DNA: TGTGCCAGCAGCCCGTCGGACCACGACGGATCCTATGGCTACACCTTC
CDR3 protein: CASSPSDHDGSYGYTF

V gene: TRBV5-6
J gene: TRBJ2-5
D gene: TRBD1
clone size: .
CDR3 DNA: TGTGCCAGCAGCTTCGACAGGGGTCAAGAGACCCAGTACTTC
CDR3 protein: CASSFDRGQETQYF

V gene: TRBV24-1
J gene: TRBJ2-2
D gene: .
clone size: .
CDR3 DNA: TGTGCCACCAGTGATTTGTTCACCGGGGAGCTGTTTTTT
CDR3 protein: CATSDLFTGELFF

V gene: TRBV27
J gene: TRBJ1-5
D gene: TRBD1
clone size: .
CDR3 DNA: TGTGCCACTTCGACAGGGAGCCATCAGCCCCAGCATTTT
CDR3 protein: CATSTGSHQPQHF

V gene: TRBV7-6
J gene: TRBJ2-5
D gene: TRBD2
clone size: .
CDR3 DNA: TGTGCCAGCAGCCTGAGGACTAGCGGGTTAGAGACCCAGTACTTC
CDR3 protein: CASSLRTSGLETQYF

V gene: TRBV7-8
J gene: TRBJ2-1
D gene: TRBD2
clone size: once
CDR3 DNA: TGTGCCAGCAGCCGAAGGACTAGCGGACGAGGGAATGAGCAGTTCTTC
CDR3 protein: CASSRRTSGRGNEQFF

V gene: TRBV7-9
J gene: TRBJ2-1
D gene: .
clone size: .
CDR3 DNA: TGTGCCAGCAGCTTAGTGGGCAGCAAGGGTGAGCAGTTCTTC
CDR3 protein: CASSLVGSKGEQFF

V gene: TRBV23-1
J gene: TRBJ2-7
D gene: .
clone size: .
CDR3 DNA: TGCGCCAGCAGTCCCCGACCAGCCGACGAGCAGTACTTC
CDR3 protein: CASSPRPADEQYF

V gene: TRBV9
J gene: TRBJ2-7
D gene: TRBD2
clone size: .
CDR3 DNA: TGTGCCAGCAGCGTAGGAGGACTAGCGAGCTCCTACGAGCAGTACTTC
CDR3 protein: CASSVGGLASSYEQYF

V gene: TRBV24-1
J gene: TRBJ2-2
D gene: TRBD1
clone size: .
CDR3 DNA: TGTGCCACCAGTGATGCAGGGGGTAGCGGGGAGCTGTTTTTT
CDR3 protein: CATSDAGGSGELFF

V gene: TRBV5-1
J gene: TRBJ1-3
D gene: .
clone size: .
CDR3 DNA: TGCGCCAGCAGGCACCTCCGGTCTGGAAACACCATATATTTT
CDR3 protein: CASRHLRSGNTIYF

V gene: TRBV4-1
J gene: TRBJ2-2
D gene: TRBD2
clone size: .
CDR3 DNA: TGCGCCAGCAGCCTAATCCCGGGGGGGCGGACCGGGGAGCTGTTTTTT
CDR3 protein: CASSLIPGGRTGELFF

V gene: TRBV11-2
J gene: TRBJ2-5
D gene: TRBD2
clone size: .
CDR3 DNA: TGTGCCAGCAGCCCTTCTAGCGGAGGGACGGAGACCCAGTACTTC
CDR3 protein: CASSPSSGGTETQYF

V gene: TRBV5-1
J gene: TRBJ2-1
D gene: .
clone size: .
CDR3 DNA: TGCGCCAGCAGCTCAATTGAATACAATGAGCAGTTCTTC
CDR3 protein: CASSSIEYNEQFF

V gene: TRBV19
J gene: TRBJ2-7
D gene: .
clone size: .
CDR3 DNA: TGTGCCAGTAGTCTCTGGCCCGGACAGGAGCAGTACTTC
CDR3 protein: CASSLWPGQEQYF

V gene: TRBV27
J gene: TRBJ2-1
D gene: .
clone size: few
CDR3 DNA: TGTGCCAGCAGTCATTACAATGAGCAGTTCTTC
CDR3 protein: CASSHYNEQFF

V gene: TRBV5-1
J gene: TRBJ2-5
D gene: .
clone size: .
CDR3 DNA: TGCGCCAGCAGCTTGGACGGACTCCAAGAGACCCAGTACTTC
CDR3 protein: CASSLDGLQETQYF

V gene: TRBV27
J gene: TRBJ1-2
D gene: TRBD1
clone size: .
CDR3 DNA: TGTGCCAGCGGGCAGGGGACAGGGGGGGGTGGCTACACCTTC
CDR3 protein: CASGQGTGGGGYTF

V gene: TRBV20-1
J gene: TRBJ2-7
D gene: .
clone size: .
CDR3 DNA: TGCAGTGCTAGAGAACGGGGTTCGACCTACGAGCAGTACTTC
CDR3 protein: CSARERGSTYEQYF

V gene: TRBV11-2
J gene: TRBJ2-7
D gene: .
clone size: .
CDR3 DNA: TGTGCCAGCAGCTTAGTGGGGGGCGCGTACGAGCAGTACTTC
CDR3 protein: CASSLVGGAYEQYF

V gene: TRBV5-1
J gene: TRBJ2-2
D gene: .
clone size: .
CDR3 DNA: TGCGCCAGCAGCTTGGTGGGGGTCGGGAACACCGGGGAGCTGTTTTTT
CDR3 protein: CASSLVGVGNTGELFF